What follows describes a single TCR beta chain. This clonotype has only a few counts. Its antigen remains unidentified. No quality values exist for individual bases; no much larger clone is one base distant. This entry is derived from a study of T-cell reconstitution after alpha-beta-depleted transplantation in children (dated by TCRdb to about 2016). For the wider study: T-cell immune reconstitution after TCRalphabeta/CD19-depleted allogeneic hematopoietic cell transplantation in children was quantitatively tracked in the study by means of TCR repertoire profiling.

Libraries were prepared through PCR. Data came from an Illumina HiSeq 2500. TCR libraries were prepared with molecular barcoding, using unique molecular identifiers to normalize TCRbeta repertoire quantification. The public reads were reprocessed in TCRdb via fastp at Q25 and MiXCR, keeping in-frame beta chains. All rows with the same CDR3 protein become a single entry with the most common DNA and genes. Across this sample there are some 500,000 distinct CDR3 sequences, with about a sixth seen only once. The biggest ten clones account for approximately 3% of the sample. This receptor was obtained from a human donor who donated a stem cell graft to a child with acute lymphoblastic leukemia. The sequences come from PBMCs from the stem cell graft donor, collected from the stem cell graft.

The CDR3 reads as follows: CASSGGAAGEDTQYF. The sequenced DNA: TGTGCCAGCAGTGGTGGGGCGGCTGGGGAAGATACGCAGTATTTT. The chain is made from TRBV6-1 and TRBJ2-3; TRBD1 is perhaps the D gene, given 5 matching bases. Its CDR3 holds 15 amino acids, cysteine through phenylalanine. Only the CDR3 DNA stays, 45 bases, in frame from base 1. V sheds 4 bases and J sheds 5 bases, leaving 16 bases between their ends. CDR1 and CDR2 are drawn from the germline V gene: MNHNS, SASEGT.